This is a list of T cell receptor beta chains from one sample in a study of T cell responses to AZD1222 COVID-19 vaccine. Libraries were prepared by immunoSEQ multiplex PCR; TCRdb keeps only in-frame clonotypes and omits some of them. The table includes 95,000 to 150,000 clones, over 75% detected once. The sequencing used peripheral blood, collected 28 days after the second dose of the MenACWY control vaccine. The receptors were sampled from an adult who received the MenACWY meningococcal vaccine as a control. Both conserved end residues are part of each CDR3. The order of the fields is J gene, V gene, clone size, D gene, CDR3 protein, CDR3 DNA. A D gene is named only where the DNA matches it firmly. Rows may omit the clone size; those that give it use once, few, many or a size class.

>TRBJ1-6|TRBV2|-|TRBD1
CASSERGGEHSPLHF
TGTGCCAGCAGTGAACGAGGGGGCGAGCATTCACCCCTCCACTTT
>TRBJ2-3|TRBV3-1/TRBV3-2|-|-
CASSRDWKDTQYF
TGTGCCAGCAGCCGGGACTGGAAAGATACGCAGTATTTT
>TRBJ1-1|TRBV5-6|-|TRBD1
CASSWGQGRNTEAFF
TGTGCCAGCAGCTGGGGACAGGGTCGGAACACTGAAGCTTTCTTT
>TRBJ1-6|TRBV4-2|-|-
CASSPQGFSPLHF
TGTGCCAGCAGTCCACAGGGATTTTCACCCCTCCACTTT
>TRBJ2-1|TRBV6-5|-|TRBD1
CASSQGASYNEQFF
TGTGCCAGCAGCCAGGGGGCCTCCTACAATGAGCAGTTCTTC
>TRBJ2-1|TRBV9|-|-
CASSTLGGGYNEQFF
TGTGCCAGCAGCACACTCGGCGGAGGGTACAATGAGCAGTTCTTC
>TRBJ1-6|TRBV4-1|-|-
CASSQGRGSVSPLHF
TGCGCCAGCAGCCAAGGTCGCGGGAGTGTTTCACCCCTCCACTTT
>TRBJ2-6|TRBV3-1/TRBV3-2|-|-
CASSQARAAGANVLTF
TGTGCCAGCAGCCAAGCGCGAGCGGCTGGGGCCAACGTCCTGACTTTC
>TRBJ2-1|TRBV3-1/TRBV3-2|-|-
CASSQVGVGSYNEQFF
TGTGCCAGCAGCCAAGTGGGGGTAGGCTCCTACAATGAGCAGTTCTTC
>TRBJ1-1|TRBV19|-|-
CASSRAGANMNTEAFF
TGTGCCAGCTCGCGTGCGGGGGCCAACATGAACACTGAAGCTTTCTTT
>TRBJ2-7|TRBV18|-|TRBD1
CASSPFIPEGQDYEQYF
TGTGCCAGCTCACCATTTATTCCCGAAGGACAGGACTACGAGCAGTACTTC
>TRBJ2-1|TRBV28|-|TRBD1
CASSLGQGMVYEQFF
TGTGCCAGCAGCCTGGGACAGGGAATGGTCTATGAGCAGTTCTTC
>TRBJ2-1|TRBV18|-|TRBD2
CASSPGLAVNEQFF
TGTGCCAGCTCACCGGGACTAGCGGTCAATGAGCAGTTCTTC
>TRBJ2-7|TRBV30|-|TRBD2
CAWSPGLHSYEQYF
TGTGCCTGGAGCCCGGGACTACACTCCTACGAGCAGTACTTC
>TRBJ2-1|TRBV11-2|-|-
CASSLEDEQFF
TGTGCCAGCAGCTTAGAGGATGAGCAGTTCTTC
>TRBJ1-5|TRBV7-8|once|-
CASSLSGPGEPQHF
TGTGCCAGCAGCTTATCAGGGCCCGGAGAGCCCCAGCATTTT
>TRBJ2-7|TRBV2|-|TRBD1
CARRQGAGEQYF
TGTGCCAGAAGACAGGGGGCAGGGGAGCAGTACTTC
>TRBJ2-3|TRBV6-5|-|-
CASSRDTRVEDTQYF
TGTGCCAGCAGCCGGGACACCCGCGTCGAAGATACGCAGTATTTT
>TRBJ1-6|TRBV18|-|TRBD1
CASSLTDPGQGSASPLHF
TGTGCCAGCTCACTCACTGATCCGGGACAGGGATCGGCTTCACCCCTCCACTTT
>TRBJ1-4|TRBV5-1|-|-
CASSPVQGTNEKLFF
TGCGCCAGCAGCCCGGTTCAGGGAACTAATGAAAAACTGTTTTTT
>TRBJ1-4|TRBV2|-|TRBD1
CASSRQGGTNEKLFF
TGTGCCAGCAGCCGACAGGGGGGAACTAATGAAAAACTGTTTTTT
>TRBJ2-6|TRBV7-9|-|-
CASTLFGANVLTF
TGTGCCAGCACCCTATTTGGGGCCAACGTCCTGACTTTC
>TRBJ2-3|TRBV5-1|-|-
CASSSTGFTSTDTQYF
TGCGCCAGCAGCTCTACAGGTTTCACTAGCACAGATACGCAGTATTTT
>TRBJ2-2|TRBV19|-|-
CASSKTGTANTGELFF
TGTGCCAGTAGTAAAACCGGGACCGCGAACACCGGGGAGCTGTTTTTT
>TRBJ1-3|TRBV19|-|TRBD1
CASTSRRGPGNTIYF
TGTGCCAGTACCTCCCGGAGGGGGCCTGGAAACACCATATATTTT
>TRBJ1-5|TRBV28|once|-
CASSPTGLWQGLNQPQHF
TGTGCCAGCAGTCCAACCGGGCTGTGGCAGGGACTCAATCAGCCCCAGCATTTT
>TRBJ1-1|TRBV6-2/TRBV6-3|-|-
CASSYGGATNTEAFF
TGTGCCAGCAGTTACGGTGGGGCAACGAACACTGAAGCTTTCTTT
>TRBJ1-4|TRBV10-1|-|-
CASSETLWGKLFF
TGCGCCAGCAGTGAGACCCTCTGGGGGAAACTGTTTTTT
>TRBJ1-3|TRBV25-1|-|-
CASSEPYLSGNTIYF
TGTGCCAGCAGTGAACCGTACCTCTCTGGAAACACCATATATTTT
>TRBJ2-2|TRBV10-3|-|-
CAIMRKQGNTGELFF
TGTGCCATCATGAGGAAACAGGGAAACACCGGGGAGCTGTTTTTT
>TRBJ2-1|TRBV9|-|-
CASSVDGSYNEQFF
TGTGCCAGCAGCGTAGATGGTTCATACAATGAGCAGTTCTTC
>TRBJ2-2|TRBV28|-|TRBD2
CASSPRTSKSGELFF
TGTGCCAGCAGTCCCAGGACTAGCAAGAGCGGGGAGCTGTTTTTT
>TRBJ2-2|TRBV9|-|TRBD1
CASNRGQGAGELFF
TGTGCCAGCAACAGGGGGCAGGGGGCCGGGGAGCTGTTTTTT